These 7 T cell receptor beta chains came from one sample sequenced in a study of identical twins. A single record per CDR3 protein comes from TCRdb applying MiXCR to the 5' RACE reads. The sample holds some 500,000 distinct CDR3 sequences, roughly an eighth seen once. The sample also formed part of further work on yellow fever vaccine responses in identical twins.

The sequencing input was CD4+ T cells sorted from blood. Receptor source: a young woman in good health.

This clonotype was found a few times. The chain joins TRBV6-2 or TRBV6-3 to TRBJ1-5; D is ambiguous. The germline V gene has CDR1 MNHEY and CDR2 SVGEGT. This CDR3 is built from 12 residues. The germline V and J ends were trimmed by 5 bases and 4 bases, with 6 bases remaining between them. CDR3 residues: CASSPRNQPQHF. In DNA, the CDR3 is TGTGCCAGCAGTCCGCGGAATCAGCCCCAGCATTTT.

In its sample, this clonotype was seen many times. The gene calls are TRBV12-3 or TRBV12-4 and TRBJ2-7; no reliable D call. The CDR3 sequence is 13 residues long. V was pared by 3 bases and J by 4 bases, with 10 bases between. The chain's CDR3 is CASSFFGLYEQYF. CDR3 sequence (DNA): TGTGCCAGCAGTTTTTTTGGGTTGTACGAGCAGTACTTC.

This sequence joins TRBV27 and TRBJ2-2; a possible D gene is TRBD2 (5 bases). This CDR3 has 14 amino acids. Germline CDR1 is MNHEY and CDR2 is SMNVEV (reference sequence). Trimming took 10 bases from V and 1 from J, leaving 13 bases between them. The CDR3 DNA sequence: TGTGCCACCCACGGACGGGAGAACACCGGGGAGCTGTTTTTT. Amino acids: CATHGRENTGELFF.

The chain has TRBV10-3 and TRBJ2-1; D unclear. CDR3 length: 11 amino acids. Trimming removed 6 bases at V and 7 bases at J, with 7 bases between. Germline CDR1 ENHRY, CDR2 SYGVKD. The CDR3 DNA is TGTGCCATCAGGTCCACAAATGAGCAGTTCTTC. Encoded protein: CAIRSTNEQFF.

The chain employs TRBV5-1 and TRBJ1-4; D ambiguous. CDR1 is SGHRS, CDR2 YFSETQ, per germline. The CDR3 is 13 amino acids. Trimming left V 4 bases short and J 6 bases short, with 10 bases between. Here the CDR3 DNA reads TGCGCCAGCAGCCCTGGACGGGATGAAAAACTGTTTTTT. Protein product: CASSPGRDEKLFF.

This clonotype has only a few counts. The gene calls are TRBV3-1 and TRBJ2-3; D is ambiguous. The length of the CDR3 is 12 residues. Germline assignment: CDR1 LGHDT and CDR2 YNNKEL (reference sequence). The germline V and J ends were trimmed by 3 bases and 4 bases, with 5 bases remaining between them. The CDR3 DNA reads TGTGCCAGCAGCCATATAGCAGATACGCAGTATTTT. Translation gives CASSHIADTQYF.

The chain combines TRBV11-2 with TRBJ1-1, with 9 bases fitting TRBD1. V lost 4 bases to trimming and J lost 5 bases; unmatched junction nucleotides: 8. Germline CDR1 reads SGHAT; CDR2 reads FQNNGV. This CDR3 has 15 amino acids. The CDR3 DNA reads as TGTGCCAGCAGCTCCTCGGACAGGGGCGGGACTGAAGCTTTCTTT. It is translated as CASSSSDRGGTEAFF.